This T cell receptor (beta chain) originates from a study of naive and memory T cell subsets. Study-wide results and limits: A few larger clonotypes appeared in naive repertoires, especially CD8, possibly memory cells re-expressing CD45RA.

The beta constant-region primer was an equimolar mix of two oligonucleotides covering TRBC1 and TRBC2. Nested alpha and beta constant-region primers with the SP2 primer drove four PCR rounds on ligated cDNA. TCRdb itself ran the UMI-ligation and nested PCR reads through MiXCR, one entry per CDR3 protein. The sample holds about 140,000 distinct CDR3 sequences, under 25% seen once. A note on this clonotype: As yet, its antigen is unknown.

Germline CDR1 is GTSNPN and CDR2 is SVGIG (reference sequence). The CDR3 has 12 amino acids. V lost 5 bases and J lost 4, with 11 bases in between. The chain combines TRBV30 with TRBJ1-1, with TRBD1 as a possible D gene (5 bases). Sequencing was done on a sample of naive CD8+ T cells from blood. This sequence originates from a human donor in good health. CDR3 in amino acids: CAWDRGVTEAFF. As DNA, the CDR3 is TGTGCCTGGGATAGGGGTGTCACTGAAGCTTTCTTT.